This TCR beta chain was recovered during a study of T cells after yellow fever vaccination. Study results and caveats: Across the CD4 and CD8 compartments, a small share of clonotypes was present in both. Most clones from primary vaccination resurfaced after the booster (approximately 95% CD4, around 90% CD8).

The authors made TCR cDNA by 5'RACE template switching, adding a universal primer site and UMIs. TCRdb ran MiXCR on the 5' RACE reads and lists one entry per CDR3 protein. Found here are 170,000 or so distinct CDR3 sequences, roughly 6.4% of them singletons; the top ten hold less than 3%. In its sample, this clonotype was seen many times. The antigen remains unidentified. Sequencing used CD4+ T cells sorted from PBMCs, obtained on the day of the first yellow fever vaccination. The sequence was obtained from a man between 18 and 29 years old who received the YFV17D yellow fever vaccine.

The CDR3, as DNA: TGCAGTGCTATGGGGGGACTAGCGGGGGAATACTACAATGAGCAGTTCTTC. Its protein is CSAMGGLAGEYYNEQFF. The chain links TRBV20-1 to TRBJ2-1; TRBD2 aligns across 14 bases. The CDR3 is 17 residues long. The germline V gene has CDR1 DFQATT and CDR2 SNEGSKA (reference sequence). Trimming cost V 4 bases and J 3 bases; bases outside gene matches: 8.